The rows below give T cell receptor beta chains drawn from one sample of a study of blood T cell repertoires in COVID-19. Only in-frame clones appear in the TCRdb table, and some are missing; sequencing was by immunoSEQ multiplex PCR. This table holds about 78,000 clones, roughly 73% found once. Sequenced: peripheral blood. These receptors were obtained from a human donor in a cohort sampled during active COVID-19. The CDR3 runs from the conserved cysteine through the conserved F or W. D genes are given only for firm matches. Size tells how often a clone was seen (once, few, many) or the class of an expanded clone, and some rows leave it out.

-,few,TRBJ1-4,TRBV29-1,CSVEEGPGEKLFF,TGCAGCGTTGAGGAGGGGCCGGGTGAAAAACTGTTTTTT
-,-,TRBJ2-7,TRBV5-5,CASSLIAGVGEQYF,TGTGCCAGCAGCTTGATAGCAGGGGTGGGGGAGCAGTACTTC
-,-,TRBJ2-3,TRBV5-1,CASSFGIEWSTDTQYF,TGCGCCAGCAGCTTTGGTATTGAGTGGTCCACAGATACGCAGTATTTT
TRBD2,-,TRBJ2-5,TRBV7-2,CASSIRRGFQETQYF,TGTGCCAGCAGCATTAGGCGGGGGTTCCAAGAGACCCAGTACTTC
-,-,TRBJ1-5,TRBV9,CASSVAGNQPQHF,TGTGCCAGCAGCGTAGCAGGCAATCAGCCCCAGCATTTT
-,-,TRBJ2-6,TRBV29-1,CSVYPSPSGANVLTF,TGCAGCGTTTACCCTAGCCCCTCTGGGGCCAACGTCCTGACTTTC
-,-,TRBJ1-2,TRBV11-2,CASSLPTGANYGYTF,TGTGCCAGCAGCCTACCTACGGGGGCTAACTATGGCTACACCTTC
-,-,TRBJ1-4,TRBV18,CASSPPRGGQLAGNEKLFF,TGTGCCAGCTCACCACCGCGGGGAGGCCAACTCGCCGGAAATGAAAAACTGTTTTTT
-,-,TRBJ2-7,TRBV11-2,CASSPRGHPSYEQYF,TGTGCCAGCAGCCCCCGGGGACACCCCTCCTACGAGCAGTACTTC
-,-,TRBJ1-4,TRBV19,CASSIVRGEKLFF,TGTGCCAGTAGTATAGTCCGGGGGGAAAAACTGTTTTTT
-,-,TRBJ2-7,TRBV5-1,CASSLAPGQTYEQYF,TGCGCCAGCAGCTTGGCCCCCGGACAGACCTACGAGCAGTACTTC
-,-,TRBJ2-6,TRBV5-1,CASRGVGSGANVLTF,TGCGCCAGCAGAGGAGTCGGCTCTGGGGCCAACGTCCTGACTTTC
-,-,TRBJ1-3,TRBV5-1,CASSLDGGRGNTIYF,TGCGCCAGCAGCTTGGATGGGGGCCGAGGAAACACCATATATTTT
-,-,TRBJ1-1,TRBV7-2,CASSFRGNTEAFF,TGTGCCAGCAGCTTTAGGGGGAACACTGAAGCTTTCTTT
TRBD2,-,TRBJ2-1,TRBV7-2,CASTPSGLPYNEQFF,TGTGCCAGCACCCCTTCGGGACTACCTTACAATGAGCAGTTCTTC
-,-,TRBJ1-1,TRBV7-9,CASSVGLTNTEAFF,TGTGCCAGCAGCGTTGGACTGACGAACACTGAAGCTTTCTTT
-,-,TRBJ1-2,TRBV5-4,CASSLDYRANYGYTF,TGTGCCAGCAGCTTGGACTACAGGGCTAACTATGGCTACACCTTC
-,-,TRBJ2-5,TRBV20-1,CSARRLETQYF,TGCAGTGCTAGACGGTTGGAGACCCAGTACTTC
-,-,TRBJ2-2,TRBV28,CASTPSRELFF,TGTGCCAGCACCCCTTCCCGGGAGCTGTTTTTT
-,-,TRBJ2-5,TRBV7-7,CASSLEIARTETQYF,TGTGCCAGCAGCTTAGAAATAGCGCGTACAGAGACCCAGTACTTC
-,-,TRBJ2-7,TRBV7-9,CASSLGEYEQYF,TGTGCCAGCAGCTTAGGGGAGTACGAGCAGTACTTC
TRBD1,few,TRBJ2-5,TRBV10-3,CAISARDSLQETQYF,TGTGCCATCAGTGCCCGGGACAGTCTACAAGAGACCCAGTACTTC
-,-,TRBJ1-4,TRBV6-6,CASSYSRTNEKLFF,TGTGCCAGCAGTTACAGTCGGACTAATGAAAAACTGTTTTTT
-,-,TRBJ1-1,TRBV4-2,CASSQEWGGNTEAFF,TGTGCCAGCAGCCAAGAATGGGGGGGGAACACTGAAGCTTTCTTT
-,-,TRBJ2-7,TRBV4-2,CASSQTGSHEQYF,TGTGCCAGCAGCCAAACCGGGTCACACGAGCAGTACTTC
-,-,TRBJ1-6,TRBV7-2,CASSPHMGGSNSPLHF,TGTGCCAGCAGCCCCCATATGGGGGGGAGCAATTCACCCCTCCACTTT
-,once,TRBJ1-2,TRBV27,CASSSSGTSYGYTF,TGTGCCAGCAGCTCCAGCGGGACCTCGTATGGCTACACCTTC
-,-,TRBJ2-2,TRBV18,CASSRGDFNTGELFF,TGTGCCAGCTCACGCGGGGATTTTAACACCGGGGAGCTGTTTTTT
-,-,TRBJ1-2,TRBV7-2,CASSFPTTRWGYTF,TGTGCCAGCAGCTTCCCGACGACTCGGTGGGGCTACACCTTC
-,-,TRBJ2-7,TRBV10-3,CAISAPPGLYSYEQYF,TGTGCCATCAGTGCGCCTCCGGGACTGTACTCCTACGAGCAGTACTTC
TRBD1,-,TRBJ1-2,TRBV18,CASSTGQGGSLSYGYTF,TGTGCCAGCTCAACAGGACAGGGAGGCTCCTTGAGCTATGGCTACACCTTC
TRBD1,-,TRBJ2-5,TRBV3-1/TRBV3-2,CASSQVRTGQETQYF,TGTGCCAGCAGCCAAGTTCGGACAGGGCAAGAGACCCAGTACTTC
-,-,TRBJ1-5,TRBV19,CASSLPYRNQPQHF,TGTGCCAGTAGTCTACCGTACAGAAATCAGCCCCAGCATTTT
-,-,TRBJ1-1,TRBV2,CASSDGMNTEAFF,TGTGCCAGCAGTGACGGTATGAACACTGAAGCTTTCTTT
TRBD1,-,TRBJ1-2,TRBV7-2,CASSSPDRARGYTF,TGTGCCAGCAGCTCGCCCGACAGGGCGCGGGGCTACACCTTC
TRBD1,once,TRBJ2-7,TRBV5-4,CASSLQGTEYEQYF,TGTGCCAGCAGCCTCCAAGGGACAGAGTACGAGCAGTACTTC
TRBD1,-,TRBJ2-7,TRBV5-1,CASSTGQGESYEQYF,TGCGCCAGCAGCACAGGACAGGGGGAATCCTACGAGCAGTACTTC
-,-,TRBJ1-1,TRBV28,CASSLAAGEAFF,TGTGCCAGCAGTTTAGCGGCCGGGGAAGCTTTCTTT
TRBD1,-,TRBJ2-2,TRBV4-1,CASSQSNRGLAGELFF,TGCGCCAGCAGCCAATCTAACAGGGGGCTCGCCGGGGAGCTGTTTTTT
TRBD1,few,TRBJ1-4,TRBV19,CASSHRGSTNEKLFF,TGTGCCAGTAGTCACAGGGGATCAACTAATGAAAAACTGTTTTTT
-,-,TRBJ2-7,TRBV11-3,CASSRTGRGPTTYEQYF,TGTGCCAGCAGCCGTACCGGGCGGGGGCCGACGACCTACGAGCAGTACTTC
-,-,TRBJ2-3,TRBV7-3,CASSPLGATDTQYF,TGTGCCAGCAGCCCCCTGGGGGCCACAGATACGCAGTATTTT